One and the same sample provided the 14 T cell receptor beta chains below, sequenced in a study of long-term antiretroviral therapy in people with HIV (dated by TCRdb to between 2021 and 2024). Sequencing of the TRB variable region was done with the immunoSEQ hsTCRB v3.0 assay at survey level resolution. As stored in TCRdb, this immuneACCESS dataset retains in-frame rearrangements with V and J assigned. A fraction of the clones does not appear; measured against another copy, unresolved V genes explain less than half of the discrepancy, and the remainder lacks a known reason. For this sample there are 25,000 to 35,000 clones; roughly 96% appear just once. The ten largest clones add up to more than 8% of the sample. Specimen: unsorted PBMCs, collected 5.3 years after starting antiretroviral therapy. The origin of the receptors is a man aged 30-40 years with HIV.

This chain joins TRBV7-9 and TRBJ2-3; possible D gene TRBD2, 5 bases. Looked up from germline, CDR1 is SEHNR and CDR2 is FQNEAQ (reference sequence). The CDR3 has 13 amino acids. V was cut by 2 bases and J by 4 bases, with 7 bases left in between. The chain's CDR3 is CASSLMEADTQYF. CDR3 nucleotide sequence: TGTGCCAGCAGCTTAATGGAGGCAGATACGCAGTATTTT.

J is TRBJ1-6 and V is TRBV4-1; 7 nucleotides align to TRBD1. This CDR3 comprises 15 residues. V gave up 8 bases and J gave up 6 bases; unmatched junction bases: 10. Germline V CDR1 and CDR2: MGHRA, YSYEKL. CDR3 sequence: CASRREGGINSPLHF. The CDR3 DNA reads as TGCGCCAGCCGCCGAGAAGGGGGCATTAATTCACCCCTCCACTTT.

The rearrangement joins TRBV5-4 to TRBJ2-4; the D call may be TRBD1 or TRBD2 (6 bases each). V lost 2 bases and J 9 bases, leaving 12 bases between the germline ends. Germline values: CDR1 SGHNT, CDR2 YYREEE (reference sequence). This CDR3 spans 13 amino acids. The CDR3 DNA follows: TGTGCCAGCAGCTTAGGGGGGATAGGCATTCAGTACTTC. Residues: CASSLGGIGIQYF.

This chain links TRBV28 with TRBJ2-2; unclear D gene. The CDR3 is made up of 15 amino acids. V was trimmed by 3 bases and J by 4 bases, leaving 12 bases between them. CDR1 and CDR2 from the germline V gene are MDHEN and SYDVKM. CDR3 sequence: CASSFHGRGTGELFF. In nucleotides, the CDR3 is TGTGCCAGCAGTTTTCACGGTAGAGGCACCGGGGAGCTGTTTTTT.

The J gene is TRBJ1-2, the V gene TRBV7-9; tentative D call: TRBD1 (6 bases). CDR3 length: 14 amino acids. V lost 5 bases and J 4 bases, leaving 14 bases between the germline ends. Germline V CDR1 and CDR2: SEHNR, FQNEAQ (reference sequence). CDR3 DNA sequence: TGTGCCAGCAGCCCACACAGGGACCTCTATGGCTACACCTTC. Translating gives CASSPHRDLYGYTF.

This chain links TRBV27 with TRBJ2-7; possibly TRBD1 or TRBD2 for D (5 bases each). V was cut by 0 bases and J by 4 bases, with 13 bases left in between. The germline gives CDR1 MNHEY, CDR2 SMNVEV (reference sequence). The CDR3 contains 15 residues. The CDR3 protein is CASSLSRPGPYEQYF. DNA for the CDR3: TGTGCCAGCAGTTTATCGAGGCCGGGGCCTTACGAGCAGTACTTC.

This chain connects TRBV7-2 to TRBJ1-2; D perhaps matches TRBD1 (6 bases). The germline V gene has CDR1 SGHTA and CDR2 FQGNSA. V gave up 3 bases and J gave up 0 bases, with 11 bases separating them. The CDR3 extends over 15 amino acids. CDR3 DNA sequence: TGTGCCAGCAGCTTCGGACAGCTAGCTAACTATGGCTACACCTTC. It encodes CASSFGQLANYGYTF. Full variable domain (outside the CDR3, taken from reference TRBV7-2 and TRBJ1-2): GAGVSQSPSNKVTEKGKDVELRCDPISGHTALYWYRQSLGQGLEFLIYFQGNSAPDKSGLPSDRFSAERTGGSVSTLTIQRTQQEDSAVYLCASSFGQLANYGYTFGSGTRLTVV.

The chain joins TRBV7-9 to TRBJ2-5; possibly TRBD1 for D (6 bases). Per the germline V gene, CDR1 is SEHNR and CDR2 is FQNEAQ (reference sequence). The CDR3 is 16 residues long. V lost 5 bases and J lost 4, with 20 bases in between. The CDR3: CASSPWVQGRAETQYF. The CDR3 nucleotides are TGTGCCAGCAGCCCATGGGTCCAGGGGCGTGCAGAGACCCAGTACTTC. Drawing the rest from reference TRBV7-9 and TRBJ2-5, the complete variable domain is DTGVSQNPRHKITKRGQNVTFRCDPISEHNRLYWYRQTLGQGPEFLTYFQNEAQLEKSRLLSDRFSAERPKGSFSTLEIQRTEQGDSAMYLCASSPWVQGRAETQYFGPGTRLLVL.

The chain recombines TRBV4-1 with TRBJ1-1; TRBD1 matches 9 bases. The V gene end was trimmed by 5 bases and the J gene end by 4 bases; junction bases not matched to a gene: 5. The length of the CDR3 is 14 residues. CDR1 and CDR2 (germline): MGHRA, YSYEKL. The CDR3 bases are TGCGCCAGCAGCTTAAACAGGGGGCCCACTGAAGCTTTCTTT. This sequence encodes CASSLNRGPTEAFF.

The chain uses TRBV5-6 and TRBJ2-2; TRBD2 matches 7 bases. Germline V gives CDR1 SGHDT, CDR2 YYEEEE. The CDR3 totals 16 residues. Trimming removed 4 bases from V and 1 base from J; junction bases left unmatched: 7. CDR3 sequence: CASSPSGFLNTGELFF. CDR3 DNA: TGTGCCAGCAGCCCTAGCGGATTCTTGAACACCGGGGAGCTGTTTTTT.

The CDR3 DNA is TGCGCCAGCGTCTCTATGGGAGCGACAGATACGCAGTATTTT. Protein: CASVSMGATDTQYF. The chain joins TRBV5-1 to TRBJ2-3; D is perhaps TRBD2 (5 bases). Between the trimmed V and J ends, which lost 7 bases and 3 bases, there was a span of 15 bases. Per germline, CDR1 SGHRS and CDR2 YFSETQ. This CDR3 spans 14 amino acids.

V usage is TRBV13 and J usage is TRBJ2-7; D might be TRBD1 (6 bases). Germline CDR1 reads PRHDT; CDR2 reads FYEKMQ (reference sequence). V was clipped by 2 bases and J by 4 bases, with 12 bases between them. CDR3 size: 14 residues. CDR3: CASSLQGGLYEQYF. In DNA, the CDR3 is TGTGCCAGCAGCTTACAAGGGGGATTGTACGAGCAGTACTTC.

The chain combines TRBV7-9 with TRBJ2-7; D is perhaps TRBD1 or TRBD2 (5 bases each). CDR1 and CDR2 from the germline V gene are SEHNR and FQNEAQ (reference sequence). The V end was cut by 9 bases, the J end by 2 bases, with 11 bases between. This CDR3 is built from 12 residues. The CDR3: CASQGTPYEQYF. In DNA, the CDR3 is TGTGCCAGTCAAGGGACCCCCTACGAGCAGTACTTC.

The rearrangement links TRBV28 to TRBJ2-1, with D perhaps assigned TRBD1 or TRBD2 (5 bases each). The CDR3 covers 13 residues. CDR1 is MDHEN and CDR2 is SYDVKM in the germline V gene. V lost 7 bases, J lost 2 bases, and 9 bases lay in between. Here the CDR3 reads CASTGTPYNEQFF. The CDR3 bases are TGTGCCAGCACCGGGACCCCCTACAATGAGCAGTTCTTC.